A single sample gave rise to the 10 T cell receptor beta chains below, sequenced in a study of glioma-infiltrating T cells after dendritic cell vaccination. Method: immunoSEQ multiplex PCR; TCRdb's copy keeps in-frame clones and lacks some. Among 95,000 to 110,000 clones listed, roughly 80% were seen once. Material: blood, obtained before dendritic cell vaccination. These TCRs come from a human donor with glioblastoma.

The chain employs TRBV19 and TRBJ1-5, with 8 bases identical to TRBD1. After removal of 2 bases from V and 0 bases from J, the junction contained 3 bases not matched to a gene. Germline CDR1 reads LNHDA; CDR2 reads SQIVND (reference sequence). The CDR3 extends over 16 amino acids. The CDR3, as DNA: TGTGCCAGTAGTATACAGGGGGCAGGTAGCAATCAGCCCCAGCATTTT. This codes for CASSIQGAGSNQPQHF.

The gene calls are TRBV7-6 and TRBJ1-1; no reliable D call. This CDR3 region has 17 residues. Germline assignment: CDR1 SGHVS and CDR2 FNYEAQ. V lost 1 base to trimming and J lost 0 bases, with 15 bases between them. The CDR3 spells CASSLDSGRRMNTEAFF. The CDR3 DNA reads as TGTGCCAGCAGCTTAGATAGCGGACGGCGAATGAACACTGAAGCTTTCTTT.

The chain has TRBV6-5 and TRBJ2-4, with 7 nucleotides matching TRBD2. CDR3 length: 14 residues. Germline V lookup: CDR1 MNHEY, CDR2 SVGAGI. The V gene end was trimmed by 0 bases and the J gene end by 6 bases; junction bases not matched to a gene: 2. The CDR3 spells CASSYSGRGNIQYF. Here the CDR3 DNA reads TGTGCCAGCAGTTACTCAGGGAGGGGAAACATTCAGTACTTC.

The chain is built from TRBV6-5 and TRBJ1-1; TRBD1 is a possible D gene (5 bases). In germline, CDR1 is MNHEY, CDR2 SVGAGI. V gave up 5 bases and J gave up 7 bases, with 8 bases separating them. CDR3 length equals 11 residues. The CDR3 region has the DNA TGTGCCAGCAGTGAAACAGGTGAAGCTTTCTTT. The encoded protein is CASSETGEAFF.

The V call is TRBV5-1, the J call TRBJ2-1; 14 nucleotides align to TRBD2. V was clipped by 3 bases and J by 4 bases; unmatched bases: 3. This CDR3 has 16 residues. The germline V gene has CDR1 SGHRS and CDR2 YFSETQ. CDR3 region: CASSSTSGGVYNEQFF. For the CDR3, the DNA is TGCGCCAGCAGCTCGACTAGCGGGGGGGTTTACAATGAGCAGTTCTTC.

V usage is TRBV6-1 and J usage is TRBJ1-5; no definite D call. From germline, CDR1 is MNHNS and CDR2 SASEGT. The V end lost 2 bases, the J end lost 7 bases, and 6 bases lay between the germline ends. The CDR3 contains 12 residues. CDR3 amino acids: CASSERGQPQHF. The CDR3 DNA sequence: TGTGCCAGCAGTGAAAGAGGGCAGCCCCAGCATTTT.

The chain is built from TRBV9 and TRBJ2-5, with TRBD2 identical over 7 bases. CDR1 SGDLS and CDR2 YYNGEE come from the germline V gene. The CDR3 has 16 residues. V lost 4 bases to trimming and J lost 0 bases; unmatched junction nucleotides: 9. Here the CDR3 DNA reads TGTGCCAGCAGCCTCCCTGGCGGGGGTTACCAAGAGACCCAGTACTTC. Its protein is CASSLPGGGYQETQYF. The full variable domain, in which reference TRBV9 and TRBJ2-5 provide the parts outside the CDR3, is DSGVTQTPKHLITATGQRVTLRCSPRSGDLSVYWYQQSLDQGLQFLIQYYNGEERAKGNILERFSAQQFPDLHSELNLSSLELGDSALYFCASSLPGGGYQETQYFGPGTRLLVL.

The chain combines TRBV5-4 with TRBJ2-3, with TRBD1 matching over 7 bases. The CDR3 contains 15 residues. J was trimmed by 6 bases and V by 4 bases; bases with no gene match: 11. Looked up from germline, CDR1 is SGHNT and CDR2 is YYREEE (reference sequence). CDR3 coding DNA: TGTGCCAGCAGCCCCCCTAGGGGGCATTCGGATACGCAGTATTTT. It specifies CASSPPRGHSDTQYF. Full variable domain (remainder filled in from reference TRBV5-4 and TRBJ2-3): ETGVTQSPTHLIKTRGQQVTLRCSSQSGHNTVSWYQQALGQGPQFIFQYYREEENGRGNFPPRFSGLQFPNYSSELNVNALELDDSALYLCASSPPRGHSDTQYFGPGTRLTVL.

This clone was detected only a few times. Other DNA sequences in the same sample also yield this CDR3. The chain employs TRBV4-2 and TRBJ2-2; TRBD2 agrees at 8 bases. CDR1 and CDR2 (germline): LGHNA, YNFKEQ. The CDR3 covers 20 residues. J was trimmed by 3 bases and V by 0 bases; bases with no gene match: 15. The CDR3 nucleotides are TGTGCCAGCAGCCAAGATCCACCTCCGGGGGGGGAACAGGACACCGGGGAGCTGTTTTTT. This translates into CASSQDPPPGGEQDTGELFF.

The table lists this clone with a few counts. The chain combines TRBV11-2 with TRBJ1-2; a weak D match, TRBD1 (5 bases). Trimming took 5 bases from V and 1 from J, leaving 17 bases between them. There are 16 residues in the CDR3. Germline V gene sequence: CDR1 SGHAT, CDR2 FQNNGV. CDR3 bases: TGTGCCAGCAGCCGCGGGAACAGGCTAAATAACTATGGCTACACCTTC. Amino acid sequence: CASSRGNRLNNYGYTF.